Listed below are T cell receptor beta chains from one sample, sequenced in a study of blood T cell repertoires in COVID-19. This table comes from immunoSEQ multiplex PCR, and its TCRdb copy is limited to in-frame clones, with some not included. This table has 37,000 or so clones, about 88% appearing once. Source material: peripheral blood. The receptors were sampled from a man in his sixties or seventies with acute or convalescent COVID-19. The CDR3 runs from the conserved cysteine through the conserved F or W. Fields, in order: V gene, CDR3 protein.

V: TRBV4-3
CDR3: CASSPQPSESPLHF

V: TRBV7-9
CDR3: CASSLDRVGYGYTF

V: TRBV18
CDR3: CASSPGQGSLNTEAFF

V: TRBV19
CDR3: CASTTSGRGGYEQYF

V: TRBV2
CDR3: CASSNRGGNTEAFF

V: TRBV6-1
CDR3: CASSVFSGGTYNEQFF

V: TRBV3-1/TRBV3-2
CDR3: CASSQDLGTSGGADEQYF

V: TRBV7-2
CDR3: CASQRDRSQETQYF

V: TRBV4-2
CDR3: CASSQEGQGWAREGTQYF

V: TRBV7-3
CDR3: CASSLNPAAEAFF

V: TRBV6-5
CDR3: CASRNRGTNEKLFF

V: TRBV28
CDR3: CASSDHDRDEQYF

V: TRBV7-2
CDR3: CASESSRTDTQYF

V: TRBV30
CDR3: CAWSAGNTGELFF

V: TRBV5-1
CDR3: CASSSLSGSASYEQYF

V: TRBV5-1
CDR3: CASSWARDTEAFF

V: TRBV5-1
CDR3: CASSSGETQYF

V: TRBV28
CDR3: CASTTSPGAGYTF

V: TRBV27
CDR3: CASSLSPPGNTQYF

V: TRBV18
CDR3: CASSSSRDRGGEKLFF

V: TRBV29-1
CDR3: CSVVAAGTANTEAFF

V: TRBV5-1
CDR3: CASSPGTGFYEQYF

V: TRBV4-2
CDR3: CASSQDFGQTNTEAFF

V: TRBV11-2
CDR3: CASSFSGSGFFNEQFF

V: TRBV9
CDR3: CASSVADIAGELFF

V: TRBV30
CDR3: CAWSLNEKLFF

V: TRBV5-1
CDR3: CASSLEYAGQLSGELFF

V: TRBV5-1
CDR3: CASSLAANLQGNEQFF

V: TRBV18
CDR3: CASSPRQELTNYGYTF

V: TRBV7-8
CDR3: CASSLVSGGSGDTQYF

V: TRBV6-2/TRBV6-3
CDR3: CASIPDGANYGYTF

V: TRBV29-1
CDR3: CSVDGRPNEKLFF

V: TRBV18
CDR3: CASSPPSGSYTEAFF

V: TRBV10-2
CDR3: CASSEPGTGTEAFF

V: TRBV5-5
CDR3: CASSWTGNLGGETQYF

V: TRBV10-3
CDR3: CAISVGGEFGNTIYF

V: TRBV7-9
CDR3: CASSFGERQSYTF

V: TRBV18
CDR3: CASSERHANTEAFF

V: TRBV30
CDR3: CAWLNPSEGAFSGANVLTF

V: TRBV5-4
CDR3: CASSSPPTGSETQYF

V: TRBV3-1/TRBV3-2
CDR3: CASSQAGLAEAFF